The 3 T cell receptor beta chains presented below share a single source sample, sequenced in a study of T cells after posttransplantation cyclophosphamide. TCRdb's table, derived via immunoSEQ multiplex PCR, lists solely in-frame clones and lacks some. The table has approximately 45,000 clones, about 90% seen once; the top ten hold around 3.2%. The specimen sequenced was PBMCs. These receptors all come from a woman aged 45-59 years in good health and a related stem cell transplant donor.

This chain joins TRBV19 and TRBJ2-5; D is uncertain. The germline V gene encodes CDR1 LNHDA and CDR2 SQIVND (reference sequence). The CDR3 contains 13 residues. The CDR3 protein is CATQDTAQETQYF. The CDR3 bases are TGTGCTACACAAGACACAGCCCAAGAGACCCAGTACTTC. The full variable domain, its missing parts supplied by reference TRBV19 and TRBJ2-5, is DGGITQSPKYLFRKEGQNVTLSCEQNLNHDAMYWYRQDPGQGLRLIYYSQIVNDFQKGDIAEGYSVSREKKESFPLTVTSAQKNPTAFYLCATQDTAQETQYFGPGTRLLVL.

This sequence joins TRBV10-3 and TRBJ1-4; D ambiguous. The CDR3 extends over 11 amino acids. Germline loops: CDR1 ENHRY, CDR2 SYGVKD. V lost 3 bases and J 7 bases, leaving 3 bases between the germline ends. The chain's CDR3 is CAISDSEKLFF. DNA for the CDR3: TGTGCCATCAGTGACAGTGAAAAACTGTTTTTT.

This chain links TRBV27 with TRBJ1-2; no clear D. Germline CDR1 is MNHEY and CDR2 is SMNVEV (reference sequence). The ends were cut back, 3 bases at V and 7 bases at J, with 12 bases in the middle. This CDR3 has 13 residues. The CDR3: CASSFSGVSGYTF. The CDR3 region has the DNA TGTGCCAGCAGTTTCTCCGGGGTGTCTGGCTACACCTTC.